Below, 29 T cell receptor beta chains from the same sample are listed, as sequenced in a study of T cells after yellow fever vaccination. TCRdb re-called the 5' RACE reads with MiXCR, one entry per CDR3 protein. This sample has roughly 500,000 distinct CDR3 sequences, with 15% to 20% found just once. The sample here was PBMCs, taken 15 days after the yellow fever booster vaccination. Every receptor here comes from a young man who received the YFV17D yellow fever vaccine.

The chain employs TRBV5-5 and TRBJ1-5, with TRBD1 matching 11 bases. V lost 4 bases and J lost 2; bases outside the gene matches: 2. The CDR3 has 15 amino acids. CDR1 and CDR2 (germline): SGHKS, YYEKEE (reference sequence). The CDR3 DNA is TGTGCCAGCAGCCCGGACAGGGGGCGCAATCAGCCCCAGCATTTT. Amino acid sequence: CASSPDRGRNQPQHF.

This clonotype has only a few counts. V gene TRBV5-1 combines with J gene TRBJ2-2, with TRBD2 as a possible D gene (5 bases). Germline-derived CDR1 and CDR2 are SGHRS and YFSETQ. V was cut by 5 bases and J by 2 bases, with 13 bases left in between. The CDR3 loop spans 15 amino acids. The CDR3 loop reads CASRRSSQNTGELFF. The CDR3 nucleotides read TGCGCCAGCAGGCGATCTAGCCAAAACACCGGGGAGCTGTTTTTT.

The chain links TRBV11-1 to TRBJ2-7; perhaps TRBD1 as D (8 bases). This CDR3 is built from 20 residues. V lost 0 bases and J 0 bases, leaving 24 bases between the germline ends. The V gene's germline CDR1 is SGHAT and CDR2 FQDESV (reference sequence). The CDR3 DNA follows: TGTGCCAGCAGCTTAGCTGGACAGGGTTGGCTAGCGGATAGCTCCTACGAGCAGTACTTC. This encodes CASSLAGQGWLADSSYEQYF.

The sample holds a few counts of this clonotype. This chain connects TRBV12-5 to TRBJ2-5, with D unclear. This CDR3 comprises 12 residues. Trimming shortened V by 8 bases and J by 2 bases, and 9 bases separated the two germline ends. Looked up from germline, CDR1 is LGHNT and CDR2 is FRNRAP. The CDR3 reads CASKGDQETQYF. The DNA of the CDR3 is TGTGCTAGTAAGGGTGATCAAGAGACCCAGTACTTC.

CDR3 sequence: CASSSDRSLNQPQHF. Here the CDR3 DNA reads TGTGCCAGCAGTTCCGACAGGTCCCTCAATCAGCCCCAGCATTTT. The chain uses TRBV6-5 and TRBJ1-5, with D tentatively TRBD1 (6 bases). The germline CDR1 and CDR2 sequences are MNHEY and SVGAGI. The CDR3 length is 15 residues. Trimming left V 4 bases short and J 3 bases short, with 13 bases between.

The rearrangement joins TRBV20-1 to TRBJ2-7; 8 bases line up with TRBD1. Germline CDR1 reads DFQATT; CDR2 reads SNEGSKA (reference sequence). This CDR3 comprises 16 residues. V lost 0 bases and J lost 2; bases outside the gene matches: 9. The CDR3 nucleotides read TGCAGTGCTAGAGATAGGGTGGGCAGGGGGCCCTACGAGCAGTACTTC. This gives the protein CSARDRVGRGPYEQYF.

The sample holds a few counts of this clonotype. This CDR3 reads CSAREGQTQYF. The CDR3 DNA follows: TGCAGTGCTAGAGAGGGGCAGACCCAGTACTTC. The chain employs TRBV20-1 and TRBJ2-5; D might be TRBD1 (5 bases). The CDR3 length is 11 residues. Germline lookup yields CDR1 DFQATT and CDR2 SNEGSKA (reference sequence). V lost 0 bases, J lost 6 bases, and 5 bases lay in between.

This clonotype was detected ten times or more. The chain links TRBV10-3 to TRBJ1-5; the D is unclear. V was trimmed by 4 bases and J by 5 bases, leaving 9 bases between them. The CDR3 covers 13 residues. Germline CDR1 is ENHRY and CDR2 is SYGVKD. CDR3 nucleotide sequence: TGTGCCATCAGTGCGGAGCCGCATCAGCCCCAGCATTTT. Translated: CAISAEPHQPQHF.

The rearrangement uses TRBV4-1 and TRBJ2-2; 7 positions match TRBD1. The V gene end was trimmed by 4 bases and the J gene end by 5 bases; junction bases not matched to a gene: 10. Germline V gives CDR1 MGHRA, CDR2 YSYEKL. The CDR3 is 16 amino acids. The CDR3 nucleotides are TGCGCCAGCAGCCTCCTAACAGGGGAATCGACCGGGGAGCTGTTTTTT. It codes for CASSLLTGESTGELFF.

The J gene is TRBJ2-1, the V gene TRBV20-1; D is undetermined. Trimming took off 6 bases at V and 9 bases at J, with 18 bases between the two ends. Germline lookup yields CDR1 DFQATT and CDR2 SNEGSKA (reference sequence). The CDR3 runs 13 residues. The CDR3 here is CSAAPSPLAEQFF. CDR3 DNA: TGCAGTGCCGCCCCATCCCCCCTCGCTGAGCAGTTCTTC.

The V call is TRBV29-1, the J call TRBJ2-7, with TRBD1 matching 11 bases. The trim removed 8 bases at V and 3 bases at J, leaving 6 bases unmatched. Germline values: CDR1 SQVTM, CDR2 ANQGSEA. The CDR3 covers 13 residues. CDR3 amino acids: CSTSGTGGYEQYF. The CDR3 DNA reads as TGCAGCACCTCCGGGACAGGGGGCTACGAGCAGTACTTC.

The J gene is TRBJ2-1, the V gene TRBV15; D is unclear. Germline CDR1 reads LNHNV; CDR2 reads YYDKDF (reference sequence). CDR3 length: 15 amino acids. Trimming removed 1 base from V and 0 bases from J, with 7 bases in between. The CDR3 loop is CATSRVRVSYNEQFF. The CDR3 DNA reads TGTGCCACCAGCAGAGTAAGGGTCTCCTACAATGAGCAGTTCTTC.

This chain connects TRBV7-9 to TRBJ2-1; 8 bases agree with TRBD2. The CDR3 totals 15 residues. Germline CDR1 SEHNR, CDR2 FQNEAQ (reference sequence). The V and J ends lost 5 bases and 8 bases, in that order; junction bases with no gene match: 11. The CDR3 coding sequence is TGTGCCAGCAGCCCAAGAGGGACTAGTCTTGATGAGCAGTTCTTC. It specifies CASSPRGTSLDEQFF.

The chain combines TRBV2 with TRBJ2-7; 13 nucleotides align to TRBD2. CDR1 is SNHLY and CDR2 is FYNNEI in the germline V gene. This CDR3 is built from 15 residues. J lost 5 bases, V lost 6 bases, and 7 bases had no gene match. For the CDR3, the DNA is TGTGCCAGCAGATACGGGACTAGCGGGGCTAACGAGCAGTACTTC. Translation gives CASRYGTSGANEQYF.

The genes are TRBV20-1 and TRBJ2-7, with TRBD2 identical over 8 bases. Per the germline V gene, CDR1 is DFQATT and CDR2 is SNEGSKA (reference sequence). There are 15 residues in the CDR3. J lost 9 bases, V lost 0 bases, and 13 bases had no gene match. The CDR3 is CSARDPSGSAAGQYF. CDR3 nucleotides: TGCAGTGCTAGAGATCCCAGCGGGAGTGCAGCAGGGCAGTACTTC.

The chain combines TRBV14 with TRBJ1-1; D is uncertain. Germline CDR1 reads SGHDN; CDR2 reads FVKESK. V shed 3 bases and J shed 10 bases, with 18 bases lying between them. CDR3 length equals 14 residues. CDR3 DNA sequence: TGTGCCAGCAGCCATTATTGGAAGGAGGGATTAGCTTTCTTT. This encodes CASSHYWKEGLAFF.

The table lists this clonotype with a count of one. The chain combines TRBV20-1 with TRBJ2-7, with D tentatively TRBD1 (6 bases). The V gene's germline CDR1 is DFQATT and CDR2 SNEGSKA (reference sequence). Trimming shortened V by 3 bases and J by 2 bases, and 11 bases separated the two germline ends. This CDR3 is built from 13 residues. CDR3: CSASEGDAYEQYF. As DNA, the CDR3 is TGCAGTGCTAGCGAGGGGGACGCCTACGAGCAGTACTTC.

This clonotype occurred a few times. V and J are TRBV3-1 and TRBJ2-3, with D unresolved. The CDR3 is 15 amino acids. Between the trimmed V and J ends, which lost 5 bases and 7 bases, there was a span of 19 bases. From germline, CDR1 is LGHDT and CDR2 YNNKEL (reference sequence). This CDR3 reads CASSYDGRTHNTQYF. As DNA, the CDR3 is TGTGCCAGCAGCTACGACGGGCGAACCCATAATACGCAGTATTTT.

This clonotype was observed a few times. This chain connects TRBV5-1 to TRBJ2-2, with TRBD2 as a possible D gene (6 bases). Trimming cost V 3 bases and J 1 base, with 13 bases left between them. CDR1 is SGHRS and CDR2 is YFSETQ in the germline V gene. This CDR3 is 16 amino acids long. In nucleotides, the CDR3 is TGCGCCAGCAGCTCCCGGGGGATGCGGAACACCGGGGAGCTGTTTTTT. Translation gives CASSSRGMRNTGELFF.

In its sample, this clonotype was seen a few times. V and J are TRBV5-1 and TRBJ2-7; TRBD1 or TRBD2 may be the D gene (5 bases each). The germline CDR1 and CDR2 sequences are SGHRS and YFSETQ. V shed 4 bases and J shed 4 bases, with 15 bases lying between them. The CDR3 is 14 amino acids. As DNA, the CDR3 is TGCGCCAGCAGCACGGGACCGCGGACGTACGAGCAGTACTTC. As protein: CASSTGPRTYEQYF.

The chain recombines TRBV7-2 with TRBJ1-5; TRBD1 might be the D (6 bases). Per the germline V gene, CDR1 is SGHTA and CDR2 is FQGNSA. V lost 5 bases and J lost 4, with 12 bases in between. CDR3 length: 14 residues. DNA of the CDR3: TGTGCCAGCAGCCTAACAGGGATAAATCAGCCCCAGCATTTT. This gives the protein CASSLTGINQPQHF.

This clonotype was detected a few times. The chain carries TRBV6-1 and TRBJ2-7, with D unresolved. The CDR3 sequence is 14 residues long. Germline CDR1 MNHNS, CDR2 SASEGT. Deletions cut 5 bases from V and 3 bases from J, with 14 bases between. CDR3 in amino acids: CASSQQSRVYEQYF. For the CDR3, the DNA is TGTGCCAGCAGTCAACAAAGTCGGGTCTACGAGCAGTACTTC.

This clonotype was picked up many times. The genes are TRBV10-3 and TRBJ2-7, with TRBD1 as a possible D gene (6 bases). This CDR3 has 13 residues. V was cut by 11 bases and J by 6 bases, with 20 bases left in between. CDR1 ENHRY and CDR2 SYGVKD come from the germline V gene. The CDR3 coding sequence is TGTGCCGCCACCCAGGTACAGGGTGGCGAGCAGTACTTC. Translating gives CAATQVQGGEQYF.

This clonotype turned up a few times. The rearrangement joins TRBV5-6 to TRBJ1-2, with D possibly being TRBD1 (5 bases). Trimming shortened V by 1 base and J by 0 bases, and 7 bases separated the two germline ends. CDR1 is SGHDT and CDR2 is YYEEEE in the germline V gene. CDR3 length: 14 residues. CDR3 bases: TGTGCCAGCAGCTTGTACAGGACTAACTATGGCTACACCTTC. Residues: CASSLYRTNYGYTF.

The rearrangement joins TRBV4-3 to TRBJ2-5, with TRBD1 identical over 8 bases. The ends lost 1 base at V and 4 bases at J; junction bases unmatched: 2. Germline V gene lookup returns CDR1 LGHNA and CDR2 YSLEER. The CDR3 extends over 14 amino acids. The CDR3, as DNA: TGCGCCAGCAGCCAAGCAGGGGGCAGAGAGACCCAGTACTTC. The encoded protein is CASSQAGGRETQYF.

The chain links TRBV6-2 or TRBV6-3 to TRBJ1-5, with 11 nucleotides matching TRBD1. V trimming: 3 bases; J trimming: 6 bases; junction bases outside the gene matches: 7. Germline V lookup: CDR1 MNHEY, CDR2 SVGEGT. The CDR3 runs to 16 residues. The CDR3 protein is CASSYHEDRGRQPQHF. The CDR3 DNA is TGTGCCAGCAGTTATCACGAGGACAGGGGGCGTCAGCCCCAGCATTTT.

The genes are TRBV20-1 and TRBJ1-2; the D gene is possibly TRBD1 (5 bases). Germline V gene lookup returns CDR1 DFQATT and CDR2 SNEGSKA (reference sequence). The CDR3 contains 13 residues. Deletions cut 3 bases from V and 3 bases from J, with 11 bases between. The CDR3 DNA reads TGCAGTGCTAGGGCTGGGGACTACTATGGCTACACCTTC. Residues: CSARAGDYYGYTF.

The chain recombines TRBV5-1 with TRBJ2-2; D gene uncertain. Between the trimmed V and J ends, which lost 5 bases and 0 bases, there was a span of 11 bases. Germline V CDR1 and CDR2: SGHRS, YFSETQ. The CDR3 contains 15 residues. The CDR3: CASSWAETNTGELFF. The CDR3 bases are TGCGCCAGCAGTTGGGCGGAAACGAACACCGGGGAGCTGTTTTTT. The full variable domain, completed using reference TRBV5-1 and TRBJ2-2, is KAGVTQTPRYLIKTRGQQVTLSCSPISGHRSVSWYQQTPGQGLQFLFEYFSETQRNKGNFPGRFSGRQFSNSRSEMNVSTLELGDSALYLCASSWAETNTGELFFGEGSRLTVL.

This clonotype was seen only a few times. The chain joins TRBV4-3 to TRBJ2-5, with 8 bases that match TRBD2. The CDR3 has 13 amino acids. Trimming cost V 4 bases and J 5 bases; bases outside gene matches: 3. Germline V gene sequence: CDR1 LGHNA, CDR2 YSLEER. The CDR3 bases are TGCGCCAGCAGCCCCCTAGCGGGTGAGACCCAGTACTTC. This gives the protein CASSPLAGETQYF.